This T cell receptor (beta chain) was identified during a study of Graves' ophthalmopathy and Graves' hyperthyroidism (dated by TCRdb to between 2017 and 2018). With regard to the full study: Peripheral blood was collected at initial diagnosis, before any treatment. In total, approximately 140 blood samples were TCR-sequenced: around 42 ophthalmopathy, some 72 hyperthyroidism and some 17 hyperthyroidism-to-ophthalmopathy patients. The study used signatures of the TCR beta repertoire to tell Graves' ophthalmopathy apart from Graves' hyperthyroidism and to predict which patients would progress to ophthalmopathy. An independent validation cohort was composed of 18 hyperthyroidism patients and over 15 patients who later progressed from hyperthyroidism to ophthalmopathy. T-cell repertoires of thyroid tissue and blood were compared in more than five hyperthyroidism patients. A discovery set of 90 to 100 patients (roughly 43 ophthalmopathy, 57 stable hyperthyroidism) was enrolled to explore V-J signatures distinguishing ophthalmopathy from hyperthyroidism. After sampling, hyperthyroidism patients received methimazole starting at 30 mg daily, and ophthalmopathy patients received high-dose intravenous methylprednisolone. Overall results and qualifications from the work: No statistical method was used to predetermine the sample size, and group allocation was not hidden from the investigators. In validation, the model predicted ophthalmopathy progression with about 71% sensitivity and approximately 78% specificity; around twelve predicted patients were CT-confirmed with GO in a median of around 6 months. Ophthalmopathy was separated from stable hyperthyroidism by the 13-signature model with just under 90% sensitivity and 81% to 84% specificity in cross-validation and with 80%/75% in the test set. Most of the expanded thyroid clonotypes with a frequency above 0.001 were also detected in blood, and it was suggested that the thyroid immune response may be reflected by blood repertoires.

The germline V gene (reference sequence) supplies CDR1 MNHNY and CDR2 SVGAGI. From the cysteine up to the phenylalanine, the CDR3 has a length of 20 residues. Only the CDR3 part of the read is kept: 60 bases, read in frame from the first base. The junction shows trimming of 0 bases on V and 3 bases on J, plus 26 bases between the germline ends. For repertoire sequencing, the TCR beta CDR3 regions were amplified from RNA transcripts. The first round was an RT-PCR using HTBI primers with the Qiagen OneStep RT-PCR kit, and this first round was followed by a second-round multiplex PCR, then size selection and purification. The libraries underwent paired-end sequencing with 100 bp reads on an Illumina HiSeq2000. As for the authors' bioinformatics: Reads were processed with SOAPnuke, discarding reads with adapters, uncalled bases, mean Phred below 15, or no exact constant-primer or identifier match. High-quality paired reads were merged with COPE v1.2.5. Unique nucleotide sequences were defined as clonotypes and aligned to IMGT TRB V, D and J references using MiTCR v1.1. The analysis was limited to V-J combinations with a frequency above 0.0001, which together covered 99% to 99.2% of the repertoires. A TCR clonal expansion and chaos score per V-J combination was defined as the ratio of F50 clonal expansion to chaos observed in the TCRdist matrix. Welch's t-statistics and random forest were used to narrow the features down to 10 to 15 V-J combinations, which were then fed into a naive Bayes classifier. The similarity between thyroid and blood repertoires was quantified using the Morisita-Horn index. TCRdb itself trimmed the public reads at Q25 with fastp, ran MiXCR and retained productive beta chains. Records with the same CDR3 protein are collapsed into one entry carrying the most frequent genes and DNA. The V and J calls, along with clone size, are taken from TCRdb and not from the paper's own processing. The sample table lists roughly 300,000 distinct CDR3 sequences, roughly 15% of them with a count of one. The top ten clonotypes cover approximately 13% of the sample.

Patients with ophthalmopathy had moderately to severely active disease, with a Clinical Activity Score of 3 or more, a NOSPECS grade of 4 or more, and a disease duration of less than 3 months. Anyone with other autoimmune diseases, uncontrolled infections, pregnancy or lactation was excluded from the study. Diagnosis was based on clinical symptoms, serum thyroxine, TRAb, thyroid ultrasound and orbital computed tomography. Ficoll-Paque density gradient centrifugation was used to isolate PBMCs from 8.5 to 10 ml of fresh peripheral blood. Total RNA was extracted using Trizol reagent, and RNA quality was checked on an Agilent 2100 Bioanalyzer. This clonotype was counted many times. The antigen it recognizes is unknown. Within one base of it there is no much larger clone, and no base qualities were kept.

This chain joins TRBV6-6 to TRBJ1-1; the best D guess is TRBD1, with 6 bases matching. The sample consisted of peripheral blood. The receptor comes from an adult man with Graves' ophthalmopathy. The bases are TGTGCCAGCAGTTACTCGAGGTATGGGAGACAGGACGGATGGTACACTGAAGCTTTCTTT. This yields the protein CASSYSRYGRQDGWYTEAFF.